What follows describes a single T cell receptor beta chain. Its cognate antigen is unknown. This specimen comes from a study of CD8 T cells in ankylosing spondylitis. The study's findings and limits: Ankylosing spondylitis blood seemed to carry a telltale TCR beta motif made of several highly homologous variants. From matched ankylosing spondylitis synovial fluid, disease-linked clones were reportedly recovered at significantly enriched levels. Relatively rare in peripheral blood, disease-linked clones were also CD8+.

This CDR3 is built from 15 residues. Trimming took 5 bases from V and 5 from J; bases not matched to a gene: 8. Germline values: CDR1 SGHTA, CDR2 FQGNSA. Quantitative barcoded 5'-RACE was used to prepare TCR beta libraries. TCRdb itself ran the 5' RACE reads through MiXCR, one entry per CDR3 protein. The table shows some 800,000 distinct CDR3 sequences, with approximately 10% occurring only once. This chain uses TRBV7-2 with TRBJ2-2; TRBD1 matches at 7 bases. Sequencing was done on a sample of blood, either unsorted or a sorted T cell fraction (not recorded which). This TCR came from a male donor with ankylosing spondylitis. CDR3 sequence: CASSQRQGWTGELFF. In DNA, the CDR3 is TGTGCCAGCAGCCAGAGACAGGGATGGACCGGGGAGCTGTTTTTT.